The clone carrying this TCR beta chain was seen a handful of times. TCRdb re-analysed the 5' RACE reads in MiXCR, keeping a single row per CDR3 protein. The table shows 90,000 to 130,000 distinct CDR3 sequences, with around 10% occurring only once. The V end was cut by 2 bases, the J end by 6 bases, with 10 bases between. This CDR3 comprises 14 residues. The germline V gene encodes CDR1 SGHVS and CDR2 FNYEAQ. The sample originates from a study of early T cells in non-severe SARS-CoV-2 infection. Study-wide context: Unpaired chains resulted from sequencing bulk RNA of unsorted whole blood.

What was sequenced was whole blood. This clonotype originated in an adult who was a healthcare worker with PCR-confirmed SARS-CoV-2 infection or an uninfected control (not recorded which). This chain joins TRBV7-6 and TRBJ1-4; D call uncertain. CDR3 coding DNA: TGTGCCAGCAGCTTAAGCGTAATCGATGAAAAACTGTTTTTT. This encodes CASSLSVIDEKLFF.